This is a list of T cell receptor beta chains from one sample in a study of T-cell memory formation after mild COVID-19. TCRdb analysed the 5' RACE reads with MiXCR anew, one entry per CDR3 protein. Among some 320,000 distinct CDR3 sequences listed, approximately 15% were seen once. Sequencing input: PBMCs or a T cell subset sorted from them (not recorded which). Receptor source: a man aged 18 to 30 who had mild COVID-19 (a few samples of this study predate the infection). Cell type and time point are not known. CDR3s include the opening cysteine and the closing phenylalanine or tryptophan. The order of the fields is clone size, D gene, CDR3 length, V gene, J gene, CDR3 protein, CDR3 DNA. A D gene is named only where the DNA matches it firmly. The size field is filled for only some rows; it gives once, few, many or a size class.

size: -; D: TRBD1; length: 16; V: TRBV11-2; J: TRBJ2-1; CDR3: CASSSQGQLQVNEQFF; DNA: TGTGCCAGCAGCTCACAGGGACAGCTACAAGTAAATGAGCAGTTCTTC
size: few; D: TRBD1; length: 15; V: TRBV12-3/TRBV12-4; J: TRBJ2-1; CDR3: CASSFYRGQSNEQFF; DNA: TGTGCCAGCAGTTTCTACCGGGGACAGAGTAATGAGCAGTTCTTC
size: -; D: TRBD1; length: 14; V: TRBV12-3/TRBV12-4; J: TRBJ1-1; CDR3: CASSRTGEVTEAFF; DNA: TGTGCCAGCAGTCGAACAGGGGAGGTGACTGAAGCTTTCTTT
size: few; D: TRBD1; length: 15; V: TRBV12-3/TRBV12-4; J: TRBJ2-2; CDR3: CASSRQGLSTGELFF; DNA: TGTGCCAGCAGTCGACAGGGATTGAGCACCGGGGAGCTGTTTTTT
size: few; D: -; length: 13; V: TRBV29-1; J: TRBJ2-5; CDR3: CSVAGTRQETQYF; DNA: TGCAGCGTCGCCGGGACCCGCCAAGAGACCCAGTACTTC
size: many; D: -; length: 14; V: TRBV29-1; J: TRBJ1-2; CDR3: CSVEEGGANYGYTF; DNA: TGCAGCGTTGAAGAAGGCGGTGCCAACTATGGCTACACCTTC
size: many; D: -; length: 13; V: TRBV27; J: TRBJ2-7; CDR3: CASSSGRADEQYF; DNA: -
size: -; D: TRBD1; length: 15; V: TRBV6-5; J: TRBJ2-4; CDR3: CASRRLTGPQNIQYF; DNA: TGTGCCAGCAGGCGCCTGACAGGGCCCCAAAACATTCAGTACTTC
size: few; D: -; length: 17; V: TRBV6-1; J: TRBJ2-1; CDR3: CASSEAPGGSSYNEQFF; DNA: TGTGCCAGCAGTGAAGCGCCGGGGGGCAGCTCCTACAATGAGCAGTTCTTC
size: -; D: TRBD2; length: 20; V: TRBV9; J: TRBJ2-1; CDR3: CASSVPRRTSGGVLYNEQFF; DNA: TGTGCCAGCAGCGTACCCCGGAGGACTAGCGGGGGCGTACTCTACAATGAGCAGTTCTTC
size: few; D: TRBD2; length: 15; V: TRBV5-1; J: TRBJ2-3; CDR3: CASSAGTSGGATQYF; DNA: TGCGCCAGCAGCGCTGGGACTAGCGGGGGGGCGACGCAGTATTTT
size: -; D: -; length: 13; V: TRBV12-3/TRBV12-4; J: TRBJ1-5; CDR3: CASSHNRDQPQHF; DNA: TGTGCCAGCAGCCATAATCGCGATCAGCCCCAGCATTTT
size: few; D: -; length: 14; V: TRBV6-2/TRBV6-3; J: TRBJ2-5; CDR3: CASSPYNPQETQYF; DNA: TGTGCCAGCAGTCCCTACAACCCTCAAGAGACCCAGTACTTC
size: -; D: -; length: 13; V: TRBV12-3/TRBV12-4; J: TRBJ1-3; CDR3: CASSPSAGNTIYF; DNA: TGTGCCAGCAGTCCCTCAGCGGGAAACACCATATATTTT
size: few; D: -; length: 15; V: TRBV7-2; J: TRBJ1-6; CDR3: CASTNPGHLNSPLHF; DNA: TGTGCCAGCACCAACCCGGGACATCTAAATTCACCCCTCCACTTT
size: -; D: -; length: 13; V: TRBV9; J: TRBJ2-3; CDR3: CASSATSGGTQYF; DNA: TGTGCCAGCAGCGCCACGTCTGGGGGTACGCAGTATTTT
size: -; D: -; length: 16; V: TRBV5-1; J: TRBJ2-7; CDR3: CASSFPLQGSAYEQYF; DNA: TGCGCCAGCAGCTTCCCTTTGCAGGGGAGCGCCTACGAGCAGTACTTC
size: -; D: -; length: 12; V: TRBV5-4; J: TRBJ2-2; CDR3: CASVGNTGELFF; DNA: TGTGCCAGCGTCGGGAACACCGGGGAGCTGTTTTTT
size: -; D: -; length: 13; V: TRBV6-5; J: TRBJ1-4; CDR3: CASGGTLNEKLFF; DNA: TGTGCCAGCGGCGGGACACTGAATGAAAAACTGTTTTTT
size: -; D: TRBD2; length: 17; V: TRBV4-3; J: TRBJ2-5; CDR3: CASSQNTGTSGQETQYF; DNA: TGCGCCAGCAGCCAAAACACCGGGACTAGCGGCCAAGAGACCCAGTACTTC
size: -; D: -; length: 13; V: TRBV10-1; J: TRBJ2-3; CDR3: CASRNRASDTQYF; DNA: TGCGCCAGCAGGAACCGGGCCTCAGATACGCAGTATTTT
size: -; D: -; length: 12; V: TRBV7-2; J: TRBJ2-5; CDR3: CASSLEGSTQYF; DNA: TGTGCCAGCAGCTTAGAAGGTTCGACCCAGTACTTC
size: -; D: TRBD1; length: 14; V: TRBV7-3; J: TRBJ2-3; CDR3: CASSQQGTTDTQYF; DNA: TGTGCCAGCAGCCAACAGGGGACCACAGATACGCAGTATTTT
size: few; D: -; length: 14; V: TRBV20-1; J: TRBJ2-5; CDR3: CSASTVSEQETQYF; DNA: TGCAGTGCTAGTACGGTCAGCGAACAAGAGACCCAGTACTTC
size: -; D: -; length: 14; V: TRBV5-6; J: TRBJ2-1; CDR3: CASSFPAGVNDQFF; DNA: TGTGCCAGCAGCTTTCCGGCAGGCGTGAATGATCAGTTCTTC
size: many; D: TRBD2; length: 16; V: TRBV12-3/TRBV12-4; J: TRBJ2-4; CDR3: CASSITSGGYKNIQYF; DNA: TGTGCCAGCAGCATAACTAGCGGGGGGTACAAAAACATTCAGTACTTC
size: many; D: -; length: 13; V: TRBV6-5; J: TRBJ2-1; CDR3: CASSLRPYNEQFF; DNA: TGTGCCAGCAGTCTCAGGCCCTACAATGAGCAGTTCTTC
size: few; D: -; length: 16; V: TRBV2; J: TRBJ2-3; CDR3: CASSEEGRAYTDTQYF; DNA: TGTGCCAGCAGTGAAGAGGGCAGGGCGTACACAGATACGCAGTATTTT
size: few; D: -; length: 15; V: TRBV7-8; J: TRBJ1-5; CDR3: CASSWGTDHNQPQHF; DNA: TGTGCCAGCAGCTGGGGGACGGACCACAATCAGCCCCAGCATTTT
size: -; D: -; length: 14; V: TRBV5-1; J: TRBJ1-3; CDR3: CASSETTSGNTIYF; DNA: TGCGCCAGCAGCGAGACAACCTCTGGAAACACCATATATTTT